These T cell receptor beta chains were read from a single sample in a study of blood T cell repertoires in COVID-19. Clones were read by immunoSEQ multiplex PCR, and TCRdb kept only the in-frame ones, dropping some. The sample has some 180,000 clones, less than 90% seen once; the top ten hold around 20%. Sequencing was done on a sample of peripheral blood. These receptors all come from a man between 70 and 80 years old with active or convalescent COVID-19. The CDR3 runs from the conserved cysteine through the conserved F or W. Each record gives: V gene, J gene, D gene, clone size, CDR3 DNA, CDR3 protein. A D gene is named only where the DNA matches it firmly. The size entry is marked missing in some rows and otherwise reads once, few, many or a size class.

>TRBV7-3|TRBJ2-7|-|-
TGTGCCAGCAGCCCCAGGGGAGGGCTTCGGACCTACGAGCAGTACTTC
CASSPRGGLRTYEQYF
>TRBV7-3|TRBJ2-5|TRBD2|-
TGTGCCAGCAGCTTAAGTGGTCCTAGCGGGGGGCAAGAGACCCAGTACTTC
CASSLSGPSGGQETQYF
>TRBV7-6|TRBJ2-1|TRBD2|-
TGTGCCAGCAGCACCTACCCAGCGGGATCCTACAATGAGCAGTTCTTC
CASSTYPAGSYNEQFF
>TRBV2|TRBJ1-6|-|-
TGTGCCAGCAGTGTCGGGGGTAATTCACCCCTCCACTTT
CASSVGGNSPLHF
>TRBV4-3|TRBJ1-5|-|-
TGCGCCAGCAGCCAAGCTTTCTACAGTTATTTTAGCAATCAGCCCCAGCATTTT
CASSQAFYSYFSNQPQHF
>TRBV5-1|TRBJ2-6|-|-
TGCGCCAGCAGCTTGGCAGAGACAGGGGCCAACGTCCTGACTTTC
CASSLAETGANVLTF
>TRBV7-2|TRBJ1-5|TRBD1|-
TGTGCCAGCAGCGGGACAGGACATCAGCCCCAGCATTTT
CASSGTGHQPQHF
>TRBV30|TRBJ2-1|TRBD2|-
TGTGCCTGGAGTGGGGGGACTAGCGGGAGTGCTTGGAACAATGAGCAGTTCTTC
CAWSGGTSGSAWNNEQFF
>TRBV19|TRBJ2-6|-|-
TGTGCCAGTTCTAAGGGGGCCAACGTCCTGACTTTC
CASSKGANVLTF
>TRBV30|TRBJ1-5|-|-
TGTGCCTGGAGTGGAGCCGGGACTTCTAAGCATTTT
CAWSGAGTSKHF
>TRBV7-9|TRBJ2-1|TRBD1|-
TGTGCCAGCAGCCTACGAAAAGGGGGCGTCGGGGTCAATGAGCAGTTCTTC
CASSLRKGGVGVNEQFF
>TRBV18|TRBJ2-5|TRBD2|once
TGTGCCAGCTCAGATGCCCCCGGGGCGGGAGAGGAGACCCAGTACTTC
CASSDAPGAGEETQYF
>TRBV19|TRBJ1-1|-|-
TGTGCCAGTACTTCACTTCGGCGCGGAGGATCGGGGACTGAAGCTTTCTTT
CASTSLRRGGSGTEAFF
>TRBV3-1/TRBV3-2|TRBJ1-5|-|-
TGTGCCAGCAGCCAAGGACAACTCAGACAGCCCCAGCATTTT
CASSQGQLRQPQHF
>TRBV18|TRBJ1-1|-|few
TGTGCCAGCTCATCTACTCAGGGTCTCAACACTGAAGCTTTCTTT
CASSSTQGLNTEAFF
>TRBV7-3|TRBJ2-6|-|few
TGTGCCAGCAGCTTAAGTGCGTCAAGCTCTGGGGCCAACGTCCTGACTTTC
CASSLSASSSGANVLTF
>TRBV7-9|TRBJ2-3|-|-
TGTGCCGCGGGGCGGGGCACAGATACGCAGTATTTT
CAAGRGTDTQYF
>TRBV28|TRBJ1-1|-|once
TGTGCCAGCAGTCTCCCCTCCAGGGGAATGAACACTGAAGCTTTCTTT
CASSLPSRGMNTEAFF
>TRBV6-6|TRBJ2-7|TRBD2|once
TGTGCCAGCAGTAGCGGACTAGCGGGAGGCCACGAGCAGTACTTC
CASSSGLAGGHEQYF
>TRBV6-2/TRBV6-3|TRBJ1-2|TRBD1|-
TGTGCCAGCAGTCAGGGACAGGGAGGGATTCAACTCTATGGCTACACCTTC
CASSQGQGGIQLYGYTF
>TRBV10-3|TRBJ2-5|TRBD2|-
TGTGCCGCGAAGACTAGCGGAGAGACCCAGTACTTC
CAAKTSGETQYF
>TRBV5-1|TRBJ1-1|-|-
TGCGCCAGCACAGGGGTGGGCACTGAAGCTTTCTTT
CASTGVGTEAFF
>TRBV3-1/TRBV3-2|TRBJ2-3|-|-
TGTGCCAGCAGCCAATACGGGGGGGCGACAGGGACAGATACGCAGTATTTT
CASSQYGGATGTDTQYF
>TRBV9|TRBJ1-4|-|-
TGTGCCAGCTCCCCGGGACTCCCGTTAGGAAAACTGTTTTTT
CASSPGLPLGKLFF
>TRBV7-9|TRBJ2-1|-|-
TGTGCCAGCAGCCCCGCGAAAAGCTCCTACAATGAGCAGTTCTTC
CASSPAKSSYNEQFF
>TRBV9|TRBJ1-3|TRBD1|-
TGTGCCAGCAGCCCGGGACAGCTGAGCTCTGGAAACACCATATATTTT
CASSPGQLSSGNTIYF
>TRBV3-1/TRBV3-2|TRBJ1-4|-|-
TGTGCCAGCAGCCAAGAGAGGGCACGGGCCGTTGAAAAACTGTTTTTT
CASSQERARAVEKLFF
>TRBV5-1|TRBJ2-7|TRBD2|-
TGCGCCAGCAGCTCATTAGCGGGAGGAACCTACGAGCAGTACTTC
CASSSLAGGTYEQYF
>TRBV9|TRBJ1-1|-|-
TGTGCCAGCAGCGTAAGTCAGGGGCAGATGAACACTGAAGCTTTCTTT
CASSVSQGQMNTEAFF
>TRBV4-3|TRBJ1-2|-|-
TGCGCCAGCAGCCAAGGTGGGGAGGGGAGCGGCTACACCTTC
CASSQGGEGSGYTF
>TRBV7-2|TRBJ1-5|-|-
TGTGCCAGCAGCTTAGCGTTGTCGGTTGGGCAGGGAGGTCAGCCCCAGCATTTT
CASSLALSVGQGGQPQHF
>TRBV7-9|TRBJ1-4|-|-
TGTGCCAGCAGCTTCCTAGGGAGAAAGAATGAAAAACTGTTTTTT
CASSFLGRKNEKLFF
>TRBV28|TRBJ1-2|TRBD1|once
TGTGCCAGCAGTTTATGGACGGACAGGACGGTCGGCTACACCTTC
CASSLWTDRTVGYTF
>TRBV5-1|TRBJ2-1|-|-
TGCGCCAGCAATTCGAGAACCGGGACAACAGTCTCCTACAATGAGCAGTTCTTC
CASNSRTGTTVSYNEQFF
>TRBV29-1|TRBJ2-1|-|-
TGCAGCGTTGAAGGCCCGGCGAACGGGTACAATGAGCAGTTCTTC
CSVEGPANGYNEQFF
>TRBV5-1|TRBJ1-6|-|once
TGCGCCAGCAGCTTGTACAGGAATAATTCACCCCTCCACTTT
CASSLYRNNSPLHF
>TRBV7-9|TRBJ2-7|-|-
TGTGCCAGCAGCTTCACAGGCGAGCAGTACTTC
CASSFTGEQYF
>TRBV6-5|TRBJ2-7|-|few
TGTGCCAGCAGTTACCCGGGTGGCGGGATCTACGAGCAGTACTTC
CASSYPGGGIYEQYF
>TRBV19|TRBJ2-3|-|-
TGTGCCAGTAGTAAAAGACACGCTAGCACAGATACGCAGTATTTT
CASSKRHASTDTQYF
>TRBV29-1|TRBJ1-5|TRBD1|-
TGCAGCGTTAGGGGGCAAAGCAATCAGCCCCAGCATTTT
CSVRGQSNQPQHF
>TRBV21-1|TRBJ2-3|-|-
TGTGCCAGCAGCTCACTAGCGGGGGACACACCGGGGACAGATACGCAGTATTTT
CASSSLAGDTPGTDTQYF
>TRBV6-5|TRBJ1-2|TRBD1|-
TGTGCCACATTTCTCCGGGACAGGGCGGGCTACACCTTC
CATFLRDRAGYTF
>TRBV6-2/TRBV6-3|TRBJ2-7|TRBD1|-
TGTGCCAGCAGCCACCCGGACAGGGGTTCCTACGAGCAGTACTTC
CASSHPDRGSYEQYF
>TRBV7-8|TRBJ1-2|-|-
TGTGCCAGCAGCGCGGACAGCAACTATGGCTACACCTTC
CASSADSNYGYTF
>TRBV15|TRBJ2-7|-|-
TGTGCCACCAGCATTGAGGAGAACTACGAGCAGTACTTC
CATSIEENYEQYF